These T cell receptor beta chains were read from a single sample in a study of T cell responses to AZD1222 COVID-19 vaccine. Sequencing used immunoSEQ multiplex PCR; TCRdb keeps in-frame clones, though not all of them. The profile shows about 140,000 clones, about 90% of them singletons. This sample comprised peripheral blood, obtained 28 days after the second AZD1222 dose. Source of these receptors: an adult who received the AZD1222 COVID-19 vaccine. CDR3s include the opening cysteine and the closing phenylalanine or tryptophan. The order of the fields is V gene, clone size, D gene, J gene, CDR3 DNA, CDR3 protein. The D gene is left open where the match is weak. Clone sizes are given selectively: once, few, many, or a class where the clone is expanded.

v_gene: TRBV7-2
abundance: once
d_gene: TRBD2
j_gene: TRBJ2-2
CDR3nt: TGTGCCAGCAGCACACTAGCGGGAGGGACCGGGGAGCTGTTTTTT
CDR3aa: CASSTLAGGTGELFF

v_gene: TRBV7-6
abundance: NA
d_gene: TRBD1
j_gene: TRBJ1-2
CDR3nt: TGTGCCAGCAGCCGGATCGAAGGGGGCGGAACTGGCTACACCTTC
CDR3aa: CASSRIEGGGTGYTF

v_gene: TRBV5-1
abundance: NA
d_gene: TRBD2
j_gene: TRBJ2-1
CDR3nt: TGCGCCAGCAGCTTGGATGTGGGGGGGAGCTCCTACAATGAGCAGTTCTTC
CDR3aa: CASSLDVGGSSYNEQFF

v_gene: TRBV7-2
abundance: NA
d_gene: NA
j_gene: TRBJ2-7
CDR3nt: TGTGCCAGCAGCCTCCTAGCCTACGAGCAGTACTTC
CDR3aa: CASSLLAYEQYF

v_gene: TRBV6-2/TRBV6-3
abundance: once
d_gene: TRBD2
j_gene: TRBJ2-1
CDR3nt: TGTGCCAGCAGTACGCGGACTAGCGGGAGTGACAATGAGCAGTTCTTC
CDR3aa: CASSTRTSGSDNEQFF

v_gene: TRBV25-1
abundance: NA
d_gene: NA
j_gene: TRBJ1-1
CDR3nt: TGTGCCAGCAGTGAAGCTCCAGGGGAAGCTTTCTTT
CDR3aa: CASSEAPGEAFF

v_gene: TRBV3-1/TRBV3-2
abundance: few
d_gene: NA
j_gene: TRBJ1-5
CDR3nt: TGTGCCAGCAGCCGCCTGGGCGGGGGAGGCAATCAGCCCCAGCATTTT
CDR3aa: CASSRLGGGGNQPQHF

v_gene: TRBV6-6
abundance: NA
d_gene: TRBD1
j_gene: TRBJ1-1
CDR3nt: TGTGCCAGCAGTTACTCCCGCGGACAGGCGATCACTGAAGCTTTCTTT
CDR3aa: CASSYSRGQAITEAFF

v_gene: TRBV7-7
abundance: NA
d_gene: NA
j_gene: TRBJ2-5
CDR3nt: TGTGCCAGCAGTTCATCCCAGGGAGAGACCCAGTACTTC
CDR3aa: CASSSSQGETQYF

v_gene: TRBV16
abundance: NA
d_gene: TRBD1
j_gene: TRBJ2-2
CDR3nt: TGTGCCAGCAGCCAATCAGAGGGGGCCTCCGGGGAGCTGTTTTTT
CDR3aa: CASSQSEGASGELFF

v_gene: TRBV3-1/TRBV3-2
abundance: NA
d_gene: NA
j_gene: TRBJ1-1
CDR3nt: TGTGCCAGCAAACCGGGACACGAGAACACTGAAGCTTTCTTT
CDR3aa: CASKPGHENTEAFF

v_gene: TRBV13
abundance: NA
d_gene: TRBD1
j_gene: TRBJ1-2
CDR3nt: TGTGCCAGCAGCCTAGGCCCCAAAGGCGGGGACAGGGATTATGGCTACACCTTC
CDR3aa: CASSLGPKGGDRDYGYTF

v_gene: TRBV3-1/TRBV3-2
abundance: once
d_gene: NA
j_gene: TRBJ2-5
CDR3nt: TGTGCCAGCAGCCAAGATCGCGAGGAGAAGGGGGAGACCCAGTACTTC
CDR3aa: CASSQDREEKGETQYF

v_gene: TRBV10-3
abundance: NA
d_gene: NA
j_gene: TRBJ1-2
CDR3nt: TGTGCCATCAACCCCCCCCGGCCTGCTTGGTACTATGGCTACACCTTC
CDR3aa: CAINPPRPAWYYGYTF

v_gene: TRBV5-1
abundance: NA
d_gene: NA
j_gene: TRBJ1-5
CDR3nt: TGCGCCAGCAGCTTGGTTCCAGATAGCAATCAGCCCCAGCATTTT
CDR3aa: CASSLVPDSNQPQHF

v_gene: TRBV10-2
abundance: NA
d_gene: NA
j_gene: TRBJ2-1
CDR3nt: TGCGCCAGCAGTGATCACAGGGAACCCTACAATGAGCAGTTCTTC
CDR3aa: CASSDHREPYNEQFF

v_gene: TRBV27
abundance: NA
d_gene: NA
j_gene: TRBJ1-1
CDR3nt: TGTGCCAGCAGAATGACAGGGAACACTGAAGCTTTCTTT
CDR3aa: CASRMTGNTEAFF

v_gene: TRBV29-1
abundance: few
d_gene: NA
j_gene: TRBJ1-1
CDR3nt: TGCAGCGCCCCAGTGGGGCGGAACACTGAAGCTTTCTTT
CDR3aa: CSAPVGRNTEAFF

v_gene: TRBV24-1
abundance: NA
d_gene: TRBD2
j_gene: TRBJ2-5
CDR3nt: TGTGCCACCAGTGATCCACTGACCCGGGGACTAGCGGGAGGGACGCAAGAGACCCAGTACTTC
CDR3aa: CATSDPLTRGLAGGTQETQYF

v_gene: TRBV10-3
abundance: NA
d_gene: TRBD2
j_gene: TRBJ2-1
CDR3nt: TGTGCCATCAAGCGGGAGAGTGAGCAGTTCTTC
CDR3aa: CAIKRESEQFF

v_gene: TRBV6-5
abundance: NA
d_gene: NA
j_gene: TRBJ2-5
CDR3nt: TGTGCCAGCAGTTACTCCGGCACTTACCAAGAGACCCAGTACTTC
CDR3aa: CASSYSGTYQETQYF

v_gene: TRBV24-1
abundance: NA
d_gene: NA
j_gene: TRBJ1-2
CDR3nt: TGTGCCACCAGTGATAACGGCTCGCCAGGGAACTATGGCTACACCTTC
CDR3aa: CATSDNGSPGNYGYTF

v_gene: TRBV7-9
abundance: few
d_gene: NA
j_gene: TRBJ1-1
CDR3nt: TGTGCCAGCAGCTTGTCAGGGTTGGGCACTGAAGCTTTCTTT
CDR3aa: CASSLSGLGTEAFF

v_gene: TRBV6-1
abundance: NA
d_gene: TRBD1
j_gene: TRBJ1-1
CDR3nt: TGTGCCAGCAGTATACAGGGGATGAACACTGAAGCTTTCTTT
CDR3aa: CASSIQGMNTEAFF

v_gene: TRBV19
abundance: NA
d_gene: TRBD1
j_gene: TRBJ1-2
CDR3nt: TGTGCCAGTAGTACTACAGGGGGCTACGGCTACACCTTC
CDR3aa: CASSTTGGYGYTF

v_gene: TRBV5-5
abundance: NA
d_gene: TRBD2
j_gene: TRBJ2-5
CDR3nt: TGTGCCAGCAGCTTGCGTGTTCCTAGCGGGAGAACGGAAGAGACCCAGTACTTC
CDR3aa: CASSLRVPSGRTEETQYF

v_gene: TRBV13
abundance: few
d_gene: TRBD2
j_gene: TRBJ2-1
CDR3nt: TGTGCCAGCAGCTTAGGTGGCGGGAGTCTTTACAATGAGCAGTTCTTC
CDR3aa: CASSLGGGSLYNEQFF

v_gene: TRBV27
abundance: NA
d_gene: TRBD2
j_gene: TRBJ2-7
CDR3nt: TGTGCCAGCAGACTAGCCTCGACTAGCGGGAGAGGAGAGCAGTACTTC
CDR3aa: CASRLASTSGRGEQYF

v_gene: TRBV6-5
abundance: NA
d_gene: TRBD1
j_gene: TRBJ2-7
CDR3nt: TGTGCCAGTAAGACCGGGACAGGGGGTTTATACGAGCAGTACTTC
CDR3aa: CASKTGTGGLYEQYF

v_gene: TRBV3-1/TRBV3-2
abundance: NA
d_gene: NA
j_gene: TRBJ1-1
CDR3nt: TGTGCCAGCACTCCGGGGGGGTTCGACACTGAAGCTTTCTTT
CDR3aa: CASTPGGFDTEAFF

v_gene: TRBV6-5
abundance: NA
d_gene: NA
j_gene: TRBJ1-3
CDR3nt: TGTGCCAGCAGTTACTCCGCGAGGGCCTCTGGAAACACCATATATTTT
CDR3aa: CASSYSARASGNTIYF

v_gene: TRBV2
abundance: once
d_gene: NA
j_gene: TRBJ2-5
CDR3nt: TGTGCCAGCACTTCCGGAAGTGGGGTTTTGAAGACCCAGTACTTC
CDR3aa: CASTSGSGVLKTQYF

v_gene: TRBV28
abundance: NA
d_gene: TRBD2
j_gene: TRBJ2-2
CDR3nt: TGTGCCAGCAGGACTAGCGGACGAAACACCGGGGAGCTGTTTTTT
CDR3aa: CASRTSGRNTGELFF

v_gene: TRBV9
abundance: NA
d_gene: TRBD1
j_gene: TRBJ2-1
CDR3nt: TGTGCCAGCAGCGCCACAGGGGGCCCTAGCTCCTACAATGAGCAGTTCTTC
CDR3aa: CASSATGGPSSYNEQFF

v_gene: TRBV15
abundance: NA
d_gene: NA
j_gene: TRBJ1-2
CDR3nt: TGTGCCACCAGCAGAGATAGAGGGATAACTAACTATGGCTACACCTTC
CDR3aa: CATSRDRGITNYGYTF

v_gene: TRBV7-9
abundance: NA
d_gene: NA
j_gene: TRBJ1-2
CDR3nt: TGTGCCAGCAGCCCGACCGGGGGGCACTATGGCTACACCTTC
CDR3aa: CASSPTGGHYGYTF

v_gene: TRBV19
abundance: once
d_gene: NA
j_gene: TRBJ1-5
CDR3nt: TGTGCCAGTAGGAGGGACGTTCAGGGATCCCAGCCCCAGCATTTT
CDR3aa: CASRRDVQGSQPQHF

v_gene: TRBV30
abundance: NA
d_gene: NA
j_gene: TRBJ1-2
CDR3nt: TGTGCCTGGAGTATCCTCACAGGGAGCTATGGCTACACCTTC
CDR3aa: CAWSILTGSYGYTF

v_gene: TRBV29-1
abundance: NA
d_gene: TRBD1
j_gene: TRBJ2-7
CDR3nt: TGCAGCGCCTGGGACAGGGGAAGGAACGAGCAGTACTTC
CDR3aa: CSAWDRGRNEQYF

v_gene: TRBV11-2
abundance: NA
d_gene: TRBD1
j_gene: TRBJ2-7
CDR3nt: TGTGCCAGCACCGGACAGGGCACCTACGAGCAGTACTTC
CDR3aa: CASTGQGTYEQYF

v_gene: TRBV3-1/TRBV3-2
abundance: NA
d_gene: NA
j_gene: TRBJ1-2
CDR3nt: TGTGCCAGCAGCCAACTCAGTAACTATGGCTACACCTTC
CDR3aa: CASSQLSNYGYTF

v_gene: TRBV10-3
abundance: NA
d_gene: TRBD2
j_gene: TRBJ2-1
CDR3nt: TGTGCCATCAGTGCCGGAACGACTAGCGGGAGTCGAAATGAGCAGTTCTTC
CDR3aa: CAISAGTTSGSRNEQFF

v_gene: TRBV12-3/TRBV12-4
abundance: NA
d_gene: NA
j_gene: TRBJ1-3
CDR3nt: TGTGCCAGCAGTGAAGGACAAAGGAACACCATATATTTT
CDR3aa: CASSEGQRNTIYF

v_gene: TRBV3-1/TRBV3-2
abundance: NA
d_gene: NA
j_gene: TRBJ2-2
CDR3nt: TGTGCCAGCAGCCAAGTAGGTACCGGGGAGCTGTTTTTT
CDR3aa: CASSQVGTGELFF

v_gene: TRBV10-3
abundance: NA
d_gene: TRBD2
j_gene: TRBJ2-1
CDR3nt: TGTGCCATAACACAGGGGAGGAGTAGCGGGGGATACAATGAGCAGTTCTTC
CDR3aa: CAITQGRSSGGYNEQFF

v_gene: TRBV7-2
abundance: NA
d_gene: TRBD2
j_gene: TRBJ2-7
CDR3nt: TGTGCCAGCAGCTTACGCGGCGGGAGTCTTCTGTACGAGCAGTACTTC
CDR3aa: CASSLRGGSLLYEQYF

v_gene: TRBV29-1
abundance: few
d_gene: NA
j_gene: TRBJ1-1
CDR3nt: TGCAGCGTTGCATGGGCAGGAGAGAACACTGAAGCTTTCTTT
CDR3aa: CSVAWAGENTEAFF

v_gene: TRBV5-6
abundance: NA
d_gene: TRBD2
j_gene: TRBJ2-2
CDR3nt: TGTGCCAGCAGCTGGAGGTTAGGATTAGCGGGAGTTACCGGGGAGCTGTTTTTT
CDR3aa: CASSWRLGLAGVTGELFF